The clone carrying this T cell receptor (beta chain) occurred a few times. Its antigen is currently unknown. The data stem from a study of cytomegalovirus exposure and HLA in healthy donors. Study overall: An analysis done earlier identified about 120 million unique TCR beta sequences from about 179 million T cells. The study's findings and limits: With high specificity and sensitivity, the classifier reportedly diagnosed cytomegalovirus status. A list of roughly 160 TCR beta chains associated with cytomegalovirus was given. Presence/absence results assume similar sequencing depth per donor, which may not hold.

Both 60 Vbeta primers and 13 Jbeta primers went into the PCR. The protocol was immunoSEQ multiplex PCR, while the TCRdb copy is restricted to in-frame clones and leaves out a portion. The sample carries approximately 170,000 clones, approximately 84% recorded once. This TCR came from a woman in her forties or fifties in good health and CMV-seropositive. The material sequenced was PBMCs.

In DNA form, the CDR3 reads TGTGCCAGCAGCGTAGATGGGCTAGCGGGGGACGAGCAGTACTTC. Translating gives CASSVDGLAGDEQYF. The V call is TRBV9, the J call TRBJ2-7; 10 bases match TRBD2. V lost 0 bases and J lost 5; bases outside the gene matches: 5. This CDR3 region has 15 residues. CDR1 is SGDLS and CDR2 is YYNGEE in the germline V gene.